The next 9 T cell receptor beta chains were all read from a single sample in a study of T cell changes during pregnancy in multiple sclerosis (dated by TCRdb to the late 2010s). To prepare the library, the immunoSEQ multiplex PCR assay was applied. The clones in this table, taken by TCRdb from immuneACCESS, are in-frame only. Not every clone is retained; where verified, under half of the shortfall comes from an unresolved V gene, and the cause of the rest is unknown. The sample records roughly 40,000 clones, around nine tenths of which are singletons. The ten top clones hold roughly 0.53% of the sample. The source was CD4+ T cells from peripheral blood mononuclear cells, collected in the first trimester of pregnancy. These TCRs come from a female donor with multiple sclerosis, enrolled in a pregnancy study.

V usage is TRBV18 and J usage is TRBJ1-5; D is ambiguous. The germline gives CDR1 KGHSH, CDR2 LQKENI. The CDR3 is 13 amino acids. The V end was cut by 3 bases, the J end by 6 bases, with 9 bases between. The CDR3 DNA follows: TGTGCCAGCTCACCGACTAAGAGTCAGCCCCAGCATTTT. Its translation: CASSPTKSQPQHF.

This chain connects TRBV2 to TRBJ2-5; tentative D call: TRBD1 (6 bases). V lost 8 bases to trimming and J lost 0 bases, with 10 bases between them. Per germline, CDR1 SNHLY and CDR2 FYNNEI. The CDR3 runs 13 residues. CDR3 protein: CASSRDNQETQYF. The CDR3 nucleotides are TGTGCCAGCTCCCGGGACAACCAAGAGACCCAGTACTTC.

The V gene is TRBV21-1, the J gene TRBJ2-1; the listed D gene, TRBD2, was not tested against the DNA. TRBV21-1 is assigned pseudogene status. There are 18 residues in the CDR3. This chain's CDR3 is CASSLQPESPGSYNEQFF. In DNA, the CDR3 is TGTGCCAGCAGCCTCCAGCCAGAAAGCCCGGGCTCCTACAATGAGCAGTTCTTC.

The V call is TRBV19, the J call TRBJ1-5; TRBD1 aligns across 8 bases. CDR1 LNHDA and CDR2 SQIVND come from the germline V gene (reference sequence). After removal of 5 bases from V and 2 bases from J, the junction contained 8 bases not matched to a gene. This CDR3 is built from 16 residues. For the CDR3, the DNA is TGTGCCAGTAGTCCTGCCAGGGGACAGGGCAATCAGCCCCAGCATTTT. As protein: CASSPARGQGNQPQHF.

The chain uses TRBV6-6 and TRBJ1-1; possibly TRBD1 for D (5 bases). The CDR3 extends over 14 amino acids. Trimming left V 3 bases short and J 1 base short, with 9 bases between. The germline V gene has CDR1 MNHNY and CDR2 SVGAGI (reference sequence). The DNA for the CDR3 is TGTGCCAGCAGTTATACAAGGGGGAACACTGAAGCTTTCTTT. Translation: CASSYTRGNTEAFF.

The chain joins TRBV29-1 to TRBJ1-1, with D possibly matching TRBD1 (6 bases). CDR3 size: 11 residues. V dropped 4 bases and J dropped 9 bases, with 12 bases sitting between them. Germline lookup yields CDR1 SQVTM and CDR2 ANQGSEA. CDR3 region: CSVVTGAQAFF. The CDR3 nucleotides are TGCAGCGTTGTGACAGGCGCCCAAGCTTTCTTT.

The chain carries TRBV5-1 and TRBJ2-7; D call uncertain. CDR1 is SGHRS and CDR2 is YFSETQ in the germline V gene. Trimming took 0 bases from V and 1 from J, leaving 17 bases between them. This CDR3 has 17 residues. CDR3: CASSLVPSAMTSYEQYF. CDR3 coding DNA: TGCGCCAGCAGCTTGGTGCCTTCCGCGATGACATCCTACGAGCAGTACTTC. The variable domain in full, completed from reference TRBV5-1 and TRBJ2-7, reads KAGVTQTPRYLIKTRGQQVTLSCSPISGHRSVSWYQQTPGQGLQFLFEYFSETQRNKGNFPGRFSGRQFSNSRSEMNVSTLELGDSALYLCASSLVPSAMTSYEQYFGPGTRLTVT.

The CDR3 region is CASSPSGTLYGYTF. The CDR3 coding sequence is TGTGCCAGCAGCCCCTCCGGGACACTCTATGGCTACACCTTC. This chain joins TRBV11-2 and TRBJ1-2; D is perhaps TRBD1 (6 bases). The V end was cut by 5 bases, the J end by 4 bases, with 14 bases between. Germline-derived CDR1 and CDR2 are SGHAT and FQNNGV. The CDR3 contains 14 residues.

CDR3 residues: CASRVHSDTEAFF. The CDR3 DNA sequence: TGTGCCAGCAGGGTACATTCCGACACTGAAGCTTTCTTT. The chain employs TRBV7-9 and TRBJ1-1; D is unresolved. V lost 6 bases to trimming and J lost 3 bases, with 11 bases between them. Germline V CDR1 and CDR2: SEHNR, FQNEAQ (reference sequence). CDR3 length: 13 residues.